This T cell receptor (beta chain) originates from a study of cytomegalovirus exposure and HLA in healthy donors. Study-wide results and limits: The majority of TCR sequences were rare, yet some public TCRs appeared in many donors. From TCR beta sequences, most subjects' HLA-A and HLA-B alleles were reportedly predicted accurately.

With 60 Vbeta and 13 Jbeta primers, the PCR was carried out. Sequenced by immunoSEQ multiplex PCR; TCRdb stores in-frame clones only, minus some. The table has about 130,000 clones, about 80% seen once. As regards this clone: Its antigen is not identified.

The V and J ends lost 6 bases and 0 bases respectively, with 13 bases between them. Germline assignment: CDR1 KGHSH and CDR2 LQKENI. CDR3 length: 15 amino acids. The sequence derives from a human donor in good health. Sequencing used PBMCs. The rearrangement uses TRBV18 and TRBJ2-3; D may be TRBD1 (7 bases). The CDR3 sequence: CASSAGQSSTDTQYF. The CDR3, as DNA: TGTGCCAGCTCGGCGGGACAGTCTAGCACAGATACGCAGTATTTT.